This T cell receptor (beta chain) was identified during a study of beta chain features in type 1 diabetes. For the study at large: Cells sorted and examined across all samples totaled approximately 100,000,000.

Reverse transcribing all isolated RNA meant expressed TCRB transcripts were sequenced. Here immunoSEQ multiplex PCR was the method, and the copy in TCRdb shows in-frame clones only, minus some. The sample includes 40,000 to 60,000 clones, 50% to 75% of them seen just once. Findings and caveats of the study: In all four CD4+ subsets, TCRB CDR3 length was significantly, moderately reduced in type 1 diabetes.

About this clone: Antigen unknown.

Donors contributed one heparinised blood draw apiece, averaging approximately 100 mL. CD45RO/CCR7/CD25/CD127/CD95/CD27 staining was used to isolate CD4+ naive, central memory, regulatory and stem cell-like memory cells by sorting. Trimming removed 5 bases at V and 0 bases at J, with 15 bases between. Germline V gene data show CDR1 as SGHAT and CDR2 as FQNNGV. The CDR3 is made up of 16 amino acids. The chain uses TRBV11-2 and TRBJ2-3; tentative D call: TRBD2 (5 bases). The source of this sequence is a woman younger than 45 with type 1 diabetes. The specimen sequenced was stem cell memory CD4+ T cells from blood. CDR3 sequence (DNA): TGTGCCAGCAGCCGACGGGAATGGTCTAGCACAGATACGCAGTATTTT. Translation: CASSRREWSSTDTQYF.